This section outlines one T cell receptor beta chain sequence together with its context. Its antigen target is currently unknown. No base qualities exist here, and no much larger clone lies one base off it. The cohort comprised under 700 healthy bone marrow donors. At the time of sampling, every cohort member was nominally healthy, though immune exposures that went unrecorded were likely present. The donor tested CMV seronegative, placing the donor among the roughly 350 seronegative members of the cohort. Every donor gave a peripheral blood sample, and the peripheral blood mononuclear cells from that sample were used for TCR beta sequencing. Genomic DNA was extracted from the blood cell samples with the Qiagen DNeasy Blood Extraction Kit. This entry belongs to a study of cytomegalovirus exposure and HLA in healthy donors (dated 2017 in TCRdb). With respect to the entire study: An earlier analysis of under 600 of the donors reported 276 Gb of sequence data and roughly 110 million unique TCR beta sequences from around 200 million T cells. Roughly 300 gigabases of sequencing data and 78 million or so unique TCR sequences were included in an early release covering several hundred HLA-typed donors. Of the 300 to 500 genotyped donors, 75% to 85% were placed in the genetic ancestry cluster associated with self-reported Caucasian donors. The study aimed to test whether cataloging public T cell receptors could reveal signatures of past pathogen exposure. The study used immunosequencing to profile the T cell repertoires of 600 to 850 subjects and linked those repertoires to cytomegalovirus serostatus. Besides the first cohort of 500 to 700 subjects, a separate validation cohort made up of about 120 different subjects was used. To predict cytomegalovirus infection status, the study combined high-throughput TCR immunosequencing, statistical association of individual TCRs with disease status, and machine learning. In a later analysis, previously published TCR beta repertoires from several hundred donors were re-analyzed and high-resolution HLA genotyping was added so that TCR occurrence patterns could be studied. The later analysis used no new phenotypic data to find candidate immune exposures, relying instead on TCR beta sequences and their occurrence across donors. To decide whether each TCR beta V gene segment behaved as functional or pseudogenic, an earlier analysis of 587 of the donors relied on high-throughput TCR beta sequencing. Donor age, sex, ethnicity and CMV serostatus were compiled together with the repertoire data. In a later genetic analysis, genome-wide SNP genotypes for about 65% of the roughly 670 donors were used, and that subset was treated as a discovery cohort. All discovery cohort repertoires had been generated using a single sequencing platform. Class I and class II HLA loci were covered by the typing at four-digit resolution. The number of typed donors differed by locus: roughly 620-640 for A, B, C, DRB1 and DQB1; 500 to 550 for DQA1; fewer than 610 for DPA1; and around 450 for DPB1. Because of strong linkage in the cohort, 5 or 6 DR-DQ haplotypes were treated as single units for association and clustering. Across 398 genotyped donors of the cohort, an average of roughly 230,000 unique TCR beta nucleotide sequences per donor were sequenced, and roughly a sixth of those sequences were non-productive.

Study-wide conclusions, independent of this receptor: A further reported finding was that TCR beta sequences accurately predicted the HLA-A and HLA-B alleles for most subjects in the first cohort. The study listed 150 to 200 TCR beta chains as associated with cytomegalovirus. This cohort had only TCR beta chains sequenced, and the lack of alpha or paired-chain data limited which features could be detected. In a later analysis, TCR association rates were found to vary across HLA loci, with the most associated TCRs seen for DRB1 alleles and the fewest for HLA-C alleles. A cluster of highly shared sequence variants was judged likely to represent a technical artifact of the sequencing pipeline. Strong co-occurrence of HLA alleles, especially DR and DQ, made assigning TCR associations to individual alleles difficult. While some public TCRs were present in many individuals, most TCR sequences turned up only very rarely across donors. Presence/absence analyses assumed roughly uniform sequencing depth across donors, an assumption that may not hold. A later genetic analysis reported fewer N-insertions in productive TCRs among donors in an Asian-associated ancestry cluster than the roughly 690-donor mean. Correlated functional status among segregating V segments might be attributable to linkage disequilibrium, but an unknown experimental factor could not be ruled out. An earlier analysis of around 500 of the donors showed that most TCR beta V segments appeared in productive rearrangements either about 87% or about 30% of the time, which broadly matched IMGT annotations. It was suggested by the authors that the approach could potentially be generalized to other disease states and immunological phenotypes. For the cohort, immune exposure information was limited to CMV serostatus. A later analysis found that HLA-associated TCR beta chains were more clonally expanded and had lower generation probabilities than equally common non-associated chains. Some IMGT-functional V segments, including TRBV6-2 and TRBV6-3, could not be distinguished by the 87-base-pair reads and were therefore excluded. Most CMV-associated TCR beta chains appeared to be HLA-restricted in a later analysis, and the HLA associations seemed to be driven largely by CMV exposure. Cytomegalovirus status was reported to be diagnosed by the classifier with high specificity and sensitivity in both the original and validation cohorts. Three of the identified cytomegalovirus-associated TCR beta chains were confirmed in vitro to be specific for cytomegalovirus antigens. According to a later analysis, parvovirus B19, influenza, CMV and Epstein-Barr virus appeared linked to several top co-occurrence clusters. Specific HLA alleles were associated with around 18,000 TCR beta sequences at a false discovery rate of 0.05 in a later analysis. The earlier analysis of 587 of the donors excluded approximately 17 rarely observed V segments, including chromosome 9 orphons, because counts were too low. Because HLA typing was unavailable for some donors at each locus, only the typed subset was used in association tests. In a later genetic analysis, a missense DCLRE1C variant was associated with V-gene and J-gene trimming of TCR beta chains, and the association was replicated in an independent cohort.

Counted from cysteine to phenylalanine, this CDR3 has 15 amino acids. Only the CDR3 DNA is retained, 45 bases long and in frame from the first base. Trimming removed 0 bases from V and 0 bases from J, leaving 6 bases between the germline ends. The library was produced with the immunoSEQ multiplex PCR assay. A mixture of 60 forward primers for TCR Vbeta segments and 13 reverse primers for TCR Jbeta segments was used in the multiplex PCR. Amplification of the CDR3 region of rearranged TCR beta genes was performed with a multiplex PCR assay on genomic DNA. The Illumina HiSeq System was used to sequence the amplified TCR beta libraries as 87-base-pair reads. The study's own analysis went as follows. A later analysis counted about 80 million unique TCR beta chains across the 666 repertoires, and 9 million to 14 million of these chains were shared by at least two donors. A nearest-neighbor algorithm error-corrected the raw reads and collapsed the reads into unique sequences, merging closely related sequences to remove PCR and sequencing errors. V, D and J gene segments were assigned by aligning CDR3 sequences to IMGT reference sequences. For a sequence to be retained, a match of at least six nucleotides was required to both a V gene segment and a J gene segment. Rearrangements were called productive when the CDR3 lacked stop codons and stayed in frame with V and J; all others were non-productive. Following IMGT convention, CDR3 was defined as the stretch from the second conserved V-encoded cysteine up to the conserved J-encoded phenylalanine. The earlier analysis of 450 to 750 of the donors excluded any sequence lacking an unambiguous match to a single V gene segment. An earlier analysis of 587 of the donors classified V segments as functional when productive rearrangements were above 56.7% and as segregating when the standard deviation between donors was above 5%. A statistical classification framework was developed to diagnose cytomegalovirus status using the catalog of TCR beta chain sequences. A later analysis assigned V and J genes by comparing TCR nucleotide sequences with IMGT/GENE-DB human TR gene sequences. A later analysis assigned CDR3 sequences and most-parsimonious VDJ recombination scenarios with the TCRdist pipeline. A later analysis defined each TCR beta chain by its CDR3 amino acid sequence plus V-gene family, and excluded reads lacking a unique V-gene family. To address suspected cross-contamination and a sequencing artifact, a later analysis removed over 500 highly shared, low-generation-probability nucleotide sequences. In a later analysis, a clonal expansion index was calculated for each public chain from normalized within-repertoire ranks of inferred template counts. A later analysis computed generation probabilities with a VDJ recombination model fitted to out-of-frame rearrangements, and checked the results against IGoR. In a later analysis, TCR-TCR, TCR-HLA and TCR-CMV co-occurrence was scored with hypergeometric tests, and a repertoire-size bias correction was applied to TCR pairs. A later analysis estimated false discovery rates by permuting HLA or CMV assignments 20 times. A later analysis grouped co-occurring TCRs with DBSCAN, adding TCRdist sequence similarity when clustering within HLA-allele-positive subsets. Repertoires with fewer than 30,000 or more than 120,000 public chains, plus five repertoires with anomalous nucleotide sharing, were excluded from co-occurrence clustering. Imported from immuneACCESS, the table was reduced by TCRdb to in-frame sequences with V and J called. These copies leave out some clones; in studies compared against another copy, an unresolved V gene accounts for under half, and the cause of the remainder is not known. V, J and clone size reflect that table, while D and trimming were determined from the DNA. The sample yields around 170,000 clones; about 80% were counted once. The ten largest clones capture roughly 1.6% of the sample.

This sequence originates from a man aged 40-55 years in good health and CMV-seronegative. The chain is encoded by TRBV6-7 joined to TRBJ1-5; matching of 5 bases hints at TRBD1 as the D gene. TRBV6-7 carries the ORF label, with uncertain function. The sequencing input was PBMCs. For the CDR3, the sequence is CASSYSGASNQPQHF. Read as DNA, the sequence is TGTGCCAGCAGTTACTCTGGGGCTAGCAATCAGCCCCAGCATTTT.